The rows below give T cell receptor beta chains drawn from one sample of a study of blood T cell repertoires in COVID-19. Using immunoSEQ multiplex PCR, the repertoire was profiled, and TCRdb retains in-frame clones only, with some absent. The sample lists around 370,000 clones; more than 75% were seen once. The sample was PBMCs or T cells enriched from blood (not recorded which). The receptors were sampled from a woman between 18 and 29 years old who had recovered from COVID-19. The CDR3 runs from the conserved cysteine through the conserved F or W. Some rows mark clone size as missing; the rest say once, few, many or name a class of expanded clone.

clone_size	v_call	j_call	cdr3_aa
many	TRBV13	TRBJ2-2	CASSFGGRVPGELFF
many	TRBV6-4	TRBJ2-3	CASSLAGGTDTQYF
-	TRBV7-8	TRBJ1-3	CASSSRTSGNTIYF
-	TRBV6-5	TRBJ1-2	CASSYSIQGARGYTF
-	TRBV4-1	TRBJ1-3	CASSQRGTGEIAGNTIYF
once	TRBV14	TRBJ1-1	CASSGTPLNTEAFF
few	TRBV6-5	TRBJ1-5	CASSLIQGSLQPQHF
once	TRBV29-1	TRBJ2-7	CSVIGTGIYEQYF
-	TRBV4-3	TRBJ2-3	CASSQARGMWTDTQYF
-	TRBV12-3/TRBV12-4	TRBJ1-2	CASSLRTGSCTF
-	TRBV20-1	TRBJ1-1	CSAHRTSIIQF
-	TRBV5-1	TRBJ1-1	CASSSGFETEAFF
once	TRBV2	TRBJ1-5	CASSEDRGPSQPQHF
once	TRBV5-1	TRBJ2-2	CASSLNGVNTGELFF
-	TRBV29-1	TRBJ1-2	CSVDNRDDYGYTF
-	TRBV24-1	TRBJ1-6	CATSGNRHNSPLHF
few	TRBV2	TRBJ2-7	CASRLEEGSPYEQYF
-	TRBV24-1	TRBJ2-3	CATSEGTVPDTQYF
few	TRBV29-1	TRBJ1-1	CSAGQGATEAFF
-	TRBV7-9	TRBJ1-2	CASSLVGDVGYTF
-	TRBV7-9	TRBJ2-7	CASSLASGQGYEQYF
-	TRBV7-3	TRBJ2-7	CASSRGGGRDEQYF
-	TRBV11-2	TRBJ1-1	CASSLSMTGNTEAFF
-	TRBV19	TRBJ1-1	CASSSRVSTEAFF
-	TRBV6-4	TRBJ2-7	CASSVYAGGEQYF
-	TRBV6-5	TRBJ2-1	CASRAGIRSYNEQFF
-	TRBV5-1	TRBJ2-7	CASKASGGYEQYF
-	TRBV29-1	TRBJ2-3	CSVNRGQDTQYF
-	TRBV4-3	TRBJ2-5	CASSQAGHQQETQYF
-	TRBV30	TRBJ1-4	CAWRLDRAKGKLFF
few	TRBV29-1	TRBJ1-2	CSVRTGDNYGYTF
-	TRBV29-1	TRBJ1-1	CSVEGAAMNTEAFF
once	TRBV13	TRBJ2-1	CASSLGTGYADEQFF
-	TRBV28	TRBJ2-5	CASSWGQGWETQYF
-	TRBV5-1	TRBJ1-5	CASSSGQGRDQPQHF
-	TRBV28	TRBJ1-2	CASSVLNSPGDGYTF
-	TRBV10-3	TRBJ1-2	CAISADRGTNNYGYTF
-	TRBV4-2	TRBJ1-1	CASSQPSRDSHVRAFF
once	TRBV6-1	TRBJ1-1	CASSRSGNTEAFF
-	TRBV7-2	TRBJ2-5	CASSTGILGDQYF
-	TRBV4-1	TRBJ2-7	CASSQVQGLYEQYF
-	TRBV7-3	TRBJ2-3	CASSLLAVSTDTQYF
-	TRBV15	TRBJ1-6	CATSSPGRAPLHF
-	TRBV5-1	TRBJ2-7	CASRKPGQGFHEQYF
few	TRBV28	TRBJ1-1	CASSWGGRANTEAFF
-	TRBV6-5	TRBJ1-5	CASSWDRDQPQHF
-	TRBV6-5	TRBJ1-2	CASSPGGNYGYTF
once	TRBV5-1	TRBJ1-6	CASSPGGSYNSPLHF
-	TRBV6-2/TRBV6-3	TRBJ2-4	CASSRGQALAKNIQYF
-	TRBV4-3	TRBJ1-1	CASSQDPREGEAFF
-	TRBV15	TRBJ2-5	CATSTSETQYF
-	TRBV6-5	TRBJ2-2	CASSSQVAGELFF
-	TRBV28	TRBJ2-2	CASSTAPGTENTGELFF
once	TRBV6-1	TRBJ2-2	CASSELGAGELFF
once	TRBV11-2	TRBJ1-1	CASSFNRVGTEAFF
-	TRBV15	TRBJ2-1	CATSKKGASSYNEQFF
-	TRBV21-1	TRBJ2-4	CASSRGQSGYF
-	TRBV5-1	TRBJ1-2	CASREQGAVGYTF
-	TRBV11-3	TRBJ1-1	CASSFPQGNPEAFF
-	TRBV30	TRBJ2-7	CAWSMGPRPPYEQYF